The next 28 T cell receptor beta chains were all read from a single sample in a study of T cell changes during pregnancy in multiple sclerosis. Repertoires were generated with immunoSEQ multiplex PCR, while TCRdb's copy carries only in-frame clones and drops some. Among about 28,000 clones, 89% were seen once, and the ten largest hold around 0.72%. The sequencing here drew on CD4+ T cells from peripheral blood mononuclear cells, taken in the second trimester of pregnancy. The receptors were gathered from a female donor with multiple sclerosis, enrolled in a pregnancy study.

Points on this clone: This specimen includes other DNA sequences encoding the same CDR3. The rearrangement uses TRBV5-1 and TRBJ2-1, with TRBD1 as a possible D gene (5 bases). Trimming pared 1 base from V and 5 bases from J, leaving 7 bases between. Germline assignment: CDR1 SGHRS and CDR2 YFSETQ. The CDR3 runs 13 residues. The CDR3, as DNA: TGCGCCAGCAGCTTGAGCAGGGACAATGAGCAGTTCTTC. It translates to CASSLSRDNEQFF.

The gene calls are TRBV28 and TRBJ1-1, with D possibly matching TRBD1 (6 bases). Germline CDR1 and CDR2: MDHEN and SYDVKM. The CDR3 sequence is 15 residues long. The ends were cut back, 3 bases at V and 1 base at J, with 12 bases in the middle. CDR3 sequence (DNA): TGTGCCAGCAGTTTGTCGGACAGCACGAACACTGAAGCTTTCTTT. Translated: CASSLSDSTNTEAFF.

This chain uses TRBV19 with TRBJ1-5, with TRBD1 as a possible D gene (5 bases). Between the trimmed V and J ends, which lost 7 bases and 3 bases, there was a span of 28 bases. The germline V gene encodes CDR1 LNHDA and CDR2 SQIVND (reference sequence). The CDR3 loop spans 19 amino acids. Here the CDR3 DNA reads TGTGCCAGTACCACCCACCCGGTCCCCTGGGGCTATAACAATCAGCCCCAGCATTTT. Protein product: CASTTHPVPWGYNNQPQHF.

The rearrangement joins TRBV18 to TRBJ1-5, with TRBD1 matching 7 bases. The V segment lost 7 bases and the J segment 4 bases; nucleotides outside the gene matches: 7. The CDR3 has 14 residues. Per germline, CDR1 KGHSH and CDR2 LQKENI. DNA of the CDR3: TGTGCCAGCTTCACCGGGGACAGTAATCAGCCCCAGCATTTT. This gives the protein CASFTGDSNQPQHF.

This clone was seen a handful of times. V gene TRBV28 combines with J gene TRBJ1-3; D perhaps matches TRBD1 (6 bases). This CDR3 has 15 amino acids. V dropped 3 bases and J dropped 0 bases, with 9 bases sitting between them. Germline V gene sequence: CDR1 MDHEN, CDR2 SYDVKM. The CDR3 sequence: CASSFAQGSGNTIYF. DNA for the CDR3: TGTGCCAGCAGTTTTGCACAGGGCTCTGGAAACACCATATATTTT.

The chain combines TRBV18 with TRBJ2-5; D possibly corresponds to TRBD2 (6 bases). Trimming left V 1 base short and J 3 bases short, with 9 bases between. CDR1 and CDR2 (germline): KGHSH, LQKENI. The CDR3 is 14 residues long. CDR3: CASSPRSSEETQYF. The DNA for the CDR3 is TGTGCCAGCTCACCACGGTCTAGCGAAGAGACCCAGTACTTC. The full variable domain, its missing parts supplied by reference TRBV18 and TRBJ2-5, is NAGVMQNPRHLVRRRGQEARLRCSPMKGHSHVYWYRQLPEEGLKFMVYLQKENIIDESGMPKERFSAEFPKEGPSILRIQQVVRGDSAAYFCASSPRSSEETQYFGPGTRLLVL.

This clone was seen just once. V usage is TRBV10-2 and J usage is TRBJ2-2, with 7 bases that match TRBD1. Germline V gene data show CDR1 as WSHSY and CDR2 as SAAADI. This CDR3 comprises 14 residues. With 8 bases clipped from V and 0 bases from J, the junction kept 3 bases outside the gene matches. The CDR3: CASRQGTNTGELFF. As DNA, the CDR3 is TGCGCCAGCCGACAGGGCACGAACACCGGGGAGCTGTTTTTT.

CDR3 sequence: CASSLGLRGGIYTF. The CDR3, as DNA: TGTGCCAGCAGCTTAGGGTTGCGGGGGGGCATCTACACCTTC. The chain recombines TRBV7-9 with TRBJ1-2, with TRBD1 as a possible D gene (6 bases). V lost 1 base, J lost 10 bases, and 16 bases lay in between. Germline loops: CDR1 SEHNR, CDR2 FQNEAQ (reference sequence). CDR3 length equals 14 residues. Supplemented by reference TRBV7-9 and TRBJ1-2, the full variable domain reads DTGVSQNPRHKITKRGQNVTFRCDPISEHNRLYWYRQTLGQGPEFLTYFQNEAQLEKSRLLSDRFSAERPKGSFSTLEIQRTEQGDSAMYLCASSLGLRGGIYTFGSGTRLTVV.

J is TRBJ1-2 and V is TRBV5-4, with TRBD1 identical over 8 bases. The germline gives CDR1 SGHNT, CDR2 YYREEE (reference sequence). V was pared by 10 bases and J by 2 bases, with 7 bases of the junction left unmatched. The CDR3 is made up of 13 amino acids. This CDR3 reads CALHRQGNYGYTF. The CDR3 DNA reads TGTGCCCTTCACAGACAGGGGAACTATGGCTACACCTTC.

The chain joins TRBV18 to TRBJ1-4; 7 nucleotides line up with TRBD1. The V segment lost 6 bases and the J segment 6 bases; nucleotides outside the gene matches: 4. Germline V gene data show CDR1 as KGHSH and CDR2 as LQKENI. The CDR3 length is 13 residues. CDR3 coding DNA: TGTGCCAGCTCGTCCGGGACAGATGAAAAACTGTTTTTT. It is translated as CASSSGTDEKLFF.

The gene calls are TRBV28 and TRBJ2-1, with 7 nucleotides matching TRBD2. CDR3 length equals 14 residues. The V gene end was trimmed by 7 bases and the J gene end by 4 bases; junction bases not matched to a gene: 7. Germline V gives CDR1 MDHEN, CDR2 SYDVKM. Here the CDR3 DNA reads TGTGCCAGCAAGTTTAGCGGGCCTTACAATGAGCAGTTCTTC. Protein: CASKFSGPYNEQFF.

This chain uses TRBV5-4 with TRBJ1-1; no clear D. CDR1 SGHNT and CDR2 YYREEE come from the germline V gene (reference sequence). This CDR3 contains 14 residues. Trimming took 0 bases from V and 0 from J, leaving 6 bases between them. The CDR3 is CASSLEKLNTEAFF. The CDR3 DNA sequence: TGTGCCAGCAGCTTGGAGAAGCTGAACACTGAAGCTTTCTTT.

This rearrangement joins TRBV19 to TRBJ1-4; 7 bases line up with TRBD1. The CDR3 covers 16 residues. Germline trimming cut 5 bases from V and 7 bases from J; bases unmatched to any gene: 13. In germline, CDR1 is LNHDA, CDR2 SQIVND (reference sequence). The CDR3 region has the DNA TGTGCCAGTAGTGACGTTGGGACAGACGCCAGTGAAAAACTGTTTTTT. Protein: CASSDVGTDASEKLFF.

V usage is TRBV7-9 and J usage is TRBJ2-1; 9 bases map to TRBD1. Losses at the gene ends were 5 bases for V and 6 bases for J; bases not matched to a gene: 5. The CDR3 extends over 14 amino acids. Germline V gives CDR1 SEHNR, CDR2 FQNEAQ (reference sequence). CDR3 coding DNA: TGTGCCAGCAGCACCCGGGACAGGGTCAATGAGCAGTTCTTC. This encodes CASSTRDRVNEQFF.

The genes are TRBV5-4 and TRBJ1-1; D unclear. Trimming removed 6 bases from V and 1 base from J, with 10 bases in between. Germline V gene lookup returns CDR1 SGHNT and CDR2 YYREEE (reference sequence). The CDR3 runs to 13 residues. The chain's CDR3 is CASNRPGNTEAFF. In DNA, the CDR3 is TGTGCCAGCAACCGTCCGGGGAACACTGAAGCTTTCTTT.

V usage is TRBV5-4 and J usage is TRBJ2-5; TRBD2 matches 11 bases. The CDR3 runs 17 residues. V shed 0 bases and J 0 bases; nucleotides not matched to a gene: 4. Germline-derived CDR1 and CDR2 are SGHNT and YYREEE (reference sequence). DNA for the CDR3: TGTGCCAGCAGCTTGGTCGTAGCGGGGGGGTACCAAGAGACCCAGTACTTC. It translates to CASSLVVAGGYQETQYF.

The CDR3 sequence: CASSYSPSIRIYEQYF. CDR3 nucleotides: TGTGCCAGCAGTTACTCTCCTAGCATTAGAATCTACGAGCAGTACTTC. The rearrangement uses TRBV6-5 and TRBJ2-7; a possible D gene is TRBD2 (5 bases). The CDR3 contains 16 residues. The V gene lost 0 bases and the J gene lost 3 bases, with 15 bases spanning the gap. CDR1 is MNHEY, CDR2 SVGAGI, per germline.

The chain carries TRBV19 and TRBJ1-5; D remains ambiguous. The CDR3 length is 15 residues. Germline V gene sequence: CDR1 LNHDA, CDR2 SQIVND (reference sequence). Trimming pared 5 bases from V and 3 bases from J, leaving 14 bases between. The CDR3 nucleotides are TGTGCCAGTAGTTGGGTCGCGGCTTACAATCAGCCCCAGCATTTT. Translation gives CASSWVAAYNQPQHF.

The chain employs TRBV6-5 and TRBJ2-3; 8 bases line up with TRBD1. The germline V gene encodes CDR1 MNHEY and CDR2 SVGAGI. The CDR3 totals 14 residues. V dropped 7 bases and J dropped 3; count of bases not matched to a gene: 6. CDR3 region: CASTRDRRTDTQYF. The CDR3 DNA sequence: TGTGCCAGCACCCGGGACAGGAGGACAGATACGCAGTATTTT.

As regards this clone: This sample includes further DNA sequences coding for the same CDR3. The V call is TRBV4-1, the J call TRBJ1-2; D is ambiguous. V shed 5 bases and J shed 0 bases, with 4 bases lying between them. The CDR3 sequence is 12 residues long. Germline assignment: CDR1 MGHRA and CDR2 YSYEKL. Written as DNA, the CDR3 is TGCGCCAGCAGCGGCTCTAACTATGGCTACACCTTC. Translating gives CASSGSNYGYTF.

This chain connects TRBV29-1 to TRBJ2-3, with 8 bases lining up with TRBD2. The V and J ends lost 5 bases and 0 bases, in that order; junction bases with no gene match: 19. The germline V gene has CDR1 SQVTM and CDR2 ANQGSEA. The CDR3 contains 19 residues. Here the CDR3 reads CSVRSPSGGTPLSTDTQYF. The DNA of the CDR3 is TGCAGCGTTCGCAGTCCCAGCGGGGGAACTCCACTAAGCACAGATACGCAGTATTTT.

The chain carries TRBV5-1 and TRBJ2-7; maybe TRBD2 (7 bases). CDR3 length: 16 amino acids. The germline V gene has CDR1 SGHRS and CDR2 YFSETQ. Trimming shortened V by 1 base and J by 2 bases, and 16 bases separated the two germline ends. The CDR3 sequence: CASSLRGGLGTYEQYF. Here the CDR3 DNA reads TGCGCCAGCAGCTTGAGGGGGGGTTTAGGGACCTACGAGCAGTACTTC.

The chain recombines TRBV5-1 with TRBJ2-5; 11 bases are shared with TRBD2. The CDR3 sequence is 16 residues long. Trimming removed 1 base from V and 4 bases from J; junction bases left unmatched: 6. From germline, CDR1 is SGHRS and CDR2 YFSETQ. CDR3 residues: CASSLSPLAGGETQYF. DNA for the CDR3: TGCGCCAGCAGCTTGTCGCCGCTAGCGGGGGGAGAGACCCAGTACTTC.

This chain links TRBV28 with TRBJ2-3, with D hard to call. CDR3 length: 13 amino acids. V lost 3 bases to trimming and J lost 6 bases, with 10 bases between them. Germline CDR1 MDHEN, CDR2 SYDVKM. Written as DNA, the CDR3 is TGTGCCAGCAGTTTTCAGCTGCGGGATACGCAGTATTTT. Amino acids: CASSFQLRDTQYF.

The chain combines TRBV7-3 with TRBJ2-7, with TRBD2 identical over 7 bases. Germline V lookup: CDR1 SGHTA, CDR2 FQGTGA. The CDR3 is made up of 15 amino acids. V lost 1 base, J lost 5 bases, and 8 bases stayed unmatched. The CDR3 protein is CASSLRGGSGNEQYF. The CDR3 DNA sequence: TGTGCCAGCAGCTTAAGGGGAGGGTCTGGAAACGAGCAGTACTTC.

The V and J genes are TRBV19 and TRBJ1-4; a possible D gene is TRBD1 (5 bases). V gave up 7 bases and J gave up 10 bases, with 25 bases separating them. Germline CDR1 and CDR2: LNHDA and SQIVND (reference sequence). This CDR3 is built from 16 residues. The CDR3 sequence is CASTAPSREGRGKLFF. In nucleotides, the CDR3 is TGTGCCAGTACGGCCCCCAGCAGGGAAGGTAGAGGAAAACTGTTTTTT.

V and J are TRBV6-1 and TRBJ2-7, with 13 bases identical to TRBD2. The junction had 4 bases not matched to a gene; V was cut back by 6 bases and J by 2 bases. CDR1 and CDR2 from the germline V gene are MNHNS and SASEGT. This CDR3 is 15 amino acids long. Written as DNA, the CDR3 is TGTGCCAGCAGACTAGCGGGGGGGTTAACCTACGAGCAGTACTTC. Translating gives CASRLAGGLTYEQYF.

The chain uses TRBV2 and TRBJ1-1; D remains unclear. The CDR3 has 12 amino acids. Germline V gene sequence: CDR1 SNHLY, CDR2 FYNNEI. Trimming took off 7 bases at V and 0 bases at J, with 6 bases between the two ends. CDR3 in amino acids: CASKQMNTEAFF. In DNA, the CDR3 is TGTGCCAGCAAACAAATGAACACTGAAGCTTTCTTT.